This T cell receptor beta chain was captured in a study of cytomegalovirus exposure and HLA in healthy donors. The CDR3 is made up of 18 amino acids. Per germline, CDR1 PRHDT and CDR2 FYEKMQ (reference sequence). Trimming took off 5 bases at V and 0 bases at J, with 20 bases between the two ends. General study points: Researchers catalogued some 160 TCR beta chains as cytomegalovirus-associated.

A word on this clone: Its antigen remains unidentified.

The data were produced by immunoSEQ multiplex PCR, yet TCRdb's version contains in-frame clones alone and is incomplete. The sample lists about 130,000 clones; about 96% were seen once. Source material: PBMCs. This sequence was found in a young man in good health and CMV-seronegative. The J gene is TRBJ1-5, the V gene TRBV13; tentative D call: TRBD1 (5 bases). The CDR3 region is CASSPRVIPCHSNQPQHF. The DNA of the CDR3 is TGTGCCAGCAGCCCCAGGGTAATCCCCTGCCATAGCAATCAGCCCCAGCATTTT.